This T cell receptor (beta chain) was identified in a study of T-cell memory formation after mild COVID-19. Study outcomes and limitations: Among clones peaking at day 37 in the second wave, SARS-CoV-2 specificity remained unconfirmed.

This clonotype was counted only a few times. Its antigen is unknown. TCRdb reprocessed the 5' RACE reads via MiXCR and lists one record per CDR3 protein. The profile covers 550,000 to 700,000 distinct CDR3 sequences, with over 15% appearing a single time and around 12% taken by the ten largest. The TCR originated in an adult woman who had mild COVID-19 (a few samples of this study predate the infection). Cell type and time point are not known. Material for sequencing was PBMCs or a T cell subset sorted from them (not recorded which).

The CDR3 nucleotides read TGTGCCAGCAGTTACTCGATTTCAGGGGTCCGGTACGAGCAGTACTTC. This translates into CASSYSISGVRYEQYF. The chain carries TRBV6-5 and TRBJ2-7; a weak D match, TRBD1 (6 bases). This CDR3 is built from 16 residues. With 0 bases removed from V and 4 bases from J, the gap between germline ends came to 16 bases. Germline CDR1 MNHEY, CDR2 SVGAGI.